The 9 T cell receptor beta chains reported below all come from one sample, sequenced in a study of blood T cells in healthy people across ages. It was with a sample-barcoded 5' primer and a J-beta primer mix that a second PCR of roughly 6 to 12 cycles was run. Each CDR3 protein gets one entry after TCRdb re-called the 5' RACE reads with MiXCR. Among around 580,000 distinct CDR3 sequences listed, around 50% were seen once. Sequenced material: blood. These receptors all stem from a man at least 80 years old in good health.

This chain's CDR3 is CASSFNGRRCEQYF. CDR3 coding DNA: TGTGCCAGCAGCTTTAATGGTCGCAGGTGCGAGCAGTACTTC. This sequence joins TRBV11-1 and TRBJ2-5; no definite D call. The DNA end is a closer match to TRBJ2-7, so the J assignment may be wrong. This CDR3 is built from 14 residues. The germline V gene has CDR1 SGHAT and CDR2 FQDESV (reference sequence).

V is TRBV20-1 and J is TRBJ2-5, with D unresolved. The CDR3 is 14 residues long. Deletions cut 8 bases from V and 2 bases from J, with 18 bases between. Germline lookup yields CDR1 DFQATT and CDR2 SNEGSKA (reference sequence). CDR3 loop: CSTNRGPAQETQYF. The DNA of the CDR3 is TGCAGTACAAATCGAGGTCCCGCTCAAGAGACCCAGTACTTC.

This clonotype has only a few counts. This chain uses TRBV6-1 with TRBJ2-5, with D perhaps TRBD1 or TRBD2 (5 bases each). V lost 1 base, J lost 5 bases, and 11 bases lay in between. Germline CDR1 reads MNHNS; CDR2 reads SASEGT. This CDR3 region has 14 residues. CDR3 nucleotide sequence: TGTGCCAGCAGTGAAGGGGGGAAAAGGGAGACCCAGTACTTC. Translating gives CASSEGGKRETQYF.

The chain combines TRBV7-2 with TRBJ1-2, with D uncertain. Between the trimmed V and J ends, which lost 1 base and 9 bases, there was a span of 12 bases. This CDR3 region has 13 residues. Germline assignment: CDR1 SGHTA and CDR2 FQGNSA. CDR3 in amino acids: CASSLGTRARYTF. CDR3 bases: TGTGCCAGCAGCTTAGGTACTAGGGCCCGCTACACCTTC.

This clonotype has only a few counts. The chain is built from TRBV20-1 and TRBJ1-5; D remains unclear. Germline CDR1 reads DFQATT; CDR2 reads SNEGSKA (reference sequence). The CDR3 is made up of 13 amino acids. V was cut by 1 base and J by 4 bases, with 8 bases left in between. The CDR3 region is CSARVAANQPQHF. CDR3 bases: TGCAGTGCTAGAGTGGCAGCGAATCAGCCCCAGCATTTT.

The CDR3: CASSRGGANMRNEQYF. The CDR3 nucleotides are TGTGCCAGCAGTCGAGGGGGGGCTAACATGAGGAATGAGCAGTACTTC. The chain joins TRBV6-1 to TRBJ2-5, with D possibly matching TRBD2 (7 bases). CDR3 length equals 16 residues. The V end was cut by 5 bases, the J end by 11 bases, with 27 bases between. Germline CDR1 is MNHNS and CDR2 is SASEGT.

The chain carries TRBV10-3 and TRBJ1-6; D is unclear. Trimming removed 7 bases from V and 8 bases from J, with 12 bases in between. This CDR3 has 13 residues. In germline, CDR1 is ENHRY, CDR2 SYGVKD. The CDR3 sequence: CAITRDLDSPLHF. The CDR3 DNA sequence: TGTGCCATCACGCGGGATCTGGATTCACCCCTCCACTTT.

This clonotype was counted between two and nine times. This rearrangement joins TRBV9 to TRBJ2-1, with a tentative D call TRBD1 (5 bases). The V end was cut by 0 bases, the J end by 7 bases, with 11 bases between. This CDR3 has 14 amino acids. Germline CDR1 SGDLS, CDR2 YYNGEE. The CDR3, as DNA: TGTGCCAGCAGCGTAGGCGCAGGGTGGAATGAGCAGTTCTTC. Translating it yields CASSVGAGWNEQFF.

The rearrangement joins TRBV11-2 to TRBJ2-6; D possibly uses TRBD1 or TRBD2 (5 bases each). The CDR3 is 16 residues long. V lost 3 bases and J lost 0, with 9 bases in between. Germline values: CDR1 SGHAT, CDR2 FQNNGV. Written as DNA, the CDR3 is TGTGCCAGCAGCTTTGCAGGGAGCTCTGGGGCCAACGTCCTGACTTTC. Translating gives CASSFAGSSGANVLTF.